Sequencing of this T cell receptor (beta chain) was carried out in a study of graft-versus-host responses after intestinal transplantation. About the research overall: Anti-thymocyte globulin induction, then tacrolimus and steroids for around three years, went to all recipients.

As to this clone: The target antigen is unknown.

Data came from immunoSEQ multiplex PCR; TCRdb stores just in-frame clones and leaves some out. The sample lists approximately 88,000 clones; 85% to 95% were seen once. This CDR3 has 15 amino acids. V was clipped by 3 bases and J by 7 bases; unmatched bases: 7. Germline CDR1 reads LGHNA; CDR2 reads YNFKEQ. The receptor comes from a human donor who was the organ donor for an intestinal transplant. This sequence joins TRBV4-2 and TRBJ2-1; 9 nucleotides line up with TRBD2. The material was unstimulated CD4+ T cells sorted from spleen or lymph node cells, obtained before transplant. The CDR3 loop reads CASSQSSGVVNEQFF. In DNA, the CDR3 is TGTGCCAGCAGCCAGTCTAGCGGGGTAGTTAATGAGCAGTTCTTC.